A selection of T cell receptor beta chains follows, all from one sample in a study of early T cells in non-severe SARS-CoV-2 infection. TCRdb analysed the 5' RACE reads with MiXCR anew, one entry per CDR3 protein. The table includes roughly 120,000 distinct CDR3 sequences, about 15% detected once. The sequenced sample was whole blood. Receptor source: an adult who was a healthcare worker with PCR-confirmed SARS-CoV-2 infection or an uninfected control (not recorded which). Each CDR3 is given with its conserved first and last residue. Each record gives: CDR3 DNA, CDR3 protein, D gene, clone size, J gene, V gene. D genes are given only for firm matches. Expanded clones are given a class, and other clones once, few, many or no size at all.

CDR3 DNA: TGCAGTGCTATTCAGGGGGGGCAGAACACTGAAGCTTTCTTT
CDR3 protein: CSAIQGGQNTEAFF
D gene: TRBD1
clone size: -
J gene: TRBJ1-1
V gene: TRBV20-1

CDR3 DNA: TGCAGCGTTGAAATCCATCACAATGAGCAGTTCTTC
CDR3 protein: CSVEIHHNEQFF
D gene: -
clone size: many
J gene: TRBJ2-1
V gene: TRBV29-1

CDR3 DNA: TGTGCCAGCAGTTCATGGGGGCAGGGCTACACCTTC
CDR3 protein: CASSSWGQGYTF
D gene: -
clone size: -
J gene: TRBJ1-2
V gene: TRBV27

CDR3 DNA: TGTGCCATCGGGATTACAGGGGCCAACGTCCTGACTTTC
CDR3 protein: CAIGITGANVLTF
D gene: -
clone size: -
J gene: TRBJ2-6
V gene: TRBV6-1

CDR3 DNA: TGCAGCGTACGCCTGGGCAGCCCAGGAGCCAAAAACATTCAGTACTTC
CDR3 protein: CSVRLGSPGAKNIQYF
D gene: -
clone size: -
J gene: TRBJ2-4
V gene: TRBV29-1

CDR3 DNA: TGCGCCAGCCAGCTAGGCAATTCACCCCTCCACTTT
CDR3 protein: CASQLGNSPLHF
D gene: -
clone size: -
J gene: TRBJ1-6
V gene: TRBV5-1

CDR3 DNA: TGTGCCAGCAGCTTAGGTGCCGGGGATGAGCAGTTCTTC
CDR3 protein: CASSLGAGDEQFF
D gene: -
clone size: few
J gene: TRBJ2-1
V gene: TRBV7-7

CDR3 DNA: TGTGCCAGTAGTAGTCCGGGACTAGCCTCTGATCGGCAGTTCTTC
CDR3 protein: CASSSPGLASDRQFF
D gene: TRBD2
clone size: -
J gene: TRBJ2-1
V gene: TRBV19

CDR3 DNA: TGTGCCAGCAGTTTAATGGGAACGGTGTCAGATACGCAGTATTTT
CDR3 protein: CASSLMGTVSDTQYF
D gene: -
clone size: -
J gene: TRBJ2-3
V gene: TRBV27

CDR3 DNA: TGTGCCAGCAGTCCAGGGACGATTAATCAGCCCCAGCATTTT
CDR3 protein: CASSPGTINQPQHF
D gene: -
clone size: few
J gene: TRBJ1-5
V gene: TRBV12-3/TRBV12-4

CDR3 DNA: TGTGCCAGCAGTGAACTCGGCGGGAGCTCCTACGAGCAGTACTTC
CDR3 protein: CASSELGGSSYEQYF
D gene: TRBD2
clone size: many
J gene: TRBJ2-7
V gene: TRBV2

CDR3 DNA: TGTGCCAGCAGCGTAGGGGGACTAGGGGTAGGAAAGTTCTTC
CDR3 protein: CASSVGGLGVGKFF
D gene: TRBD2
clone size: many
J gene: TRBJ2-1
V gene: TRBV9

CDR3 DNA: TGTGCCAGCAGCAAGGACAGAAACCAAGAGACCCAGTACTTC
CDR3 protein: CASSKDRNQETQYF
D gene: -
clone size: -
J gene: TRBJ2-5
V gene: TRBV7-9

CDR3 DNA: TGTGCCAGCACGAGGATCGCCTCTGGAAACACCATATATTTT
CDR3 protein: CASTRIASGNTIYF
D gene: -
clone size: few
J gene: TRBJ1-3
V gene: TRBV2

CDR3 DNA: TGTGCCAGCAGTAGACAGGGACTCATGATGAACACTGAAGCTTTCTTT
CDR3 protein: CASSRQGLMMNTEAFF
D gene: TRBD1
clone size: -
J gene: TRBJ1-1
V gene: TRBV2

CDR3 DNA: TGCGCCAGCAGCATGACGGCTTTCACCGGGGAGCTGTTTTTT
CDR3 protein: CASSMTAFTGELFF
D gene: -
clone size: -
J gene: TRBJ2-2
V gene: TRBV10-1

CDR3 DNA: TGCGCCAGCGGCTCGGAGGGAAACACCATATATTTT
CDR3 protein: CASGSEGNTIYF
D gene: -
clone size: -
J gene: TRBJ1-3
V gene: TRBV5-1

CDR3 DNA: TGTGCCAGTAGTATAGGCGGACAGGCCTACGAGCAGTACTTC
CDR3 protein: CASSIGGQAYEQYF
D gene: TRBD1
clone size: -
J gene: TRBJ2-7
V gene: TRBV19

CDR3 DNA: TGTGCCAGCAGGGGGACAGGGGGGCTGAACACTGAAGCTTTCTTT
CDR3 protein: CASRGTGGLNTEAFF
D gene: TRBD1
clone size: -
J gene: TRBJ1-1
V gene: TRBV7-2

CDR3 DNA: TGTGCCAGCAGTGGGGGGGACAGCAATCAGCCCCAGCATTTT
CDR3 protein: CASSGGDSNQPQHF
D gene: -
clone size: -
J gene: TRBJ1-5
V gene: TRBV6-1

CDR3 DNA: TGCAGTGCACTACGGAGGGGGGATCGAGATACGCAGTATTTT
CDR3 protein: CSALRRGDRDTQYF
D gene: -
clone size: -
J gene: TRBJ2-3
V gene: TRBV20-1

CDR3 DNA: TGTGCCAGCAGTATTTCCACCGGACTAGCGGGGTTGGATACGCAGTATTTT
CDR3 protein: CASSISTGLAGLDTQYF
D gene: TRBD2
clone size: -
J gene: TRBJ2-3
V gene: TRBV12-3/TRBV12-4

CDR3 DNA: TGTGCCAGCAGTTTGTACGGGCCCGGGGAGCTGTTTTTT
CDR3 protein: CASSLYGPGELFF
D gene: -
clone size: -
J gene: TRBJ2-2
V gene: TRBV12-3/TRBV12-4

CDR3 DNA: TGTGCCAGCAGCCAAGGGCAGGGACTAAGTAATTCACCCCTCCACTTT
CDR3 protein: CASSQGQGLSNSPLHF
D gene: -
clone size: few
J gene: TRBJ1-6
V gene: TRBV3-1

CDR3 DNA: TGCAGCGTTGCAGCCGGGACAGGGAGAACAGATACGCAGTATTTT
CDR3 protein: CSVAAGTGRTDTQYF
D gene: TRBD1
clone size: many
J gene: TRBJ2-3
V gene: TRBV29-1

CDR3 DNA: TGTGCCAGCAGCCCTCGGCCGGCCCGTCTCTTCTCTGGAAACACCATATATTTT
CDR3 protein: CASSPRPARLFSGNTIYF
D gene: -
clone size: few
J gene: TRBJ1-3
V gene: TRBV12-3/TRBV12-4

CDR3 DNA: TGTGCCAGCAACCACGGACTAGCTCTCGGCGAGACCCAGTACTTC
CDR3 protein: CASNHGLALGETQYF
D gene: TRBD2
clone size: many
J gene: TRBJ2-5
V gene: TRBV12-3/TRBV12-4

CDR3 DNA: TGTGCCAGCAGCCAAGCCCTGGGACTAGATAAGTTCTTC
CDR3 protein: CASSQALGLDKFF
D gene: TRBD2
clone size: -
J gene: TRBJ2-1
V gene: TRBV3-1

CDR3 DNA: TGTGCCAGCAGTGAAGCGCACAGGGCGGGAGGCTACACCTTC
CDR3 protein: CASSEAHRAGGYTF
D gene: -
clone size: -
J gene: TRBJ1-2
V gene: TRBV6-1

CDR3 DNA: TGTGCCAGCAGCGTAGAAAGGTGGGACAGGGATGAGCAGTTCTTC
CDR3 protein: CASSVERWDRDEQFF
D gene: TRBD1
clone size: few
J gene: TRBJ2-1
V gene: TRBV9

CDR3 DNA: TGTGCCAGCAGGCAACAGGGGGCATCGGACATTCAGTACTTC
CDR3 protein: CASRQQGASDIQYF
D gene: TRBD1
clone size: -
J gene: TRBJ2-4
V gene: TRBV2

CDR3 DNA: TGTGCCAGCAGTTTAAGGACTAGCGGCGCGAACACCGGGGAGCTGTTTTTT
CDR3 protein: CASSLRTSGANTGELFF
D gene: TRBD2
clone size: -
J gene: TRBJ2-2
V gene: TRBV12-3/TRBV12-4

CDR3 DNA: TGCGCCAGCAGACTGACAGGGACGACCGAGCAGTACTTC
CDR3 protein: CASRLTGTTEQYF
D gene: TRBD1
clone size: many
J gene: TRBJ2-7
V gene: TRBV10-2

CDR3 DNA: TGTGCCAGCAGCTTGGGGCTAGCGGGCGAGACCCAGTACTTC
CDR3 protein: CASSLGLAGETQYF
D gene: TRBD2
clone size: many
J gene: TRBJ2-5
V gene: TRBV7-9

CDR3 DNA: TGTGCCAGCAGCCCCAATAGCGGGGGCCCCACAGATACGCAGTATTTT
CDR3 protein: CASSPNSGGPTDTQYF
D gene: TRBD2
clone size: few
J gene: TRBJ2-3
V gene: TRBV11-2

CDR3 DNA: TGTGCCAGCAGTTTAGAACCGGGTTCCGACGAGCAGTACTTC
CDR3 protein: CASSLEPGSDEQYF
D gene: -
clone size: few
J gene: TRBJ2-7
V gene: TRBV12-3/TRBV12-4

CDR3 DNA: TGTGCCAGCTCCCCTATTAGGAGGGATAATAATCCCGCCGGGACCCAGTACTTC
CDR3 protein: CASSPIRRDNNPAGTQYF
D gene: -
clone size: -
J gene: TRBJ2-5
V gene: TRBV18

CDR3 DNA: TGTGCCAGCAGTTACGCCAGCAGTTTGAGTGAAAAACTGTTTTTT
CDR3 protein: CASSYASSLSEKLFF
D gene: -
clone size: -
J gene: TRBJ1-4
V gene: TRBV6-5

CDR3 DNA: TGCAGCGCTGTGGACAGTAACACTGAAGCTTTCTTT
CDR3 protein: CSAVDSNTEAFF
D gene: -
clone size: many
J gene: TRBJ1-1
V gene: TRBV29-1

CDR3 DNA: TGTGCCAGCAGCCGCAATTCGGGCGAGCAGTTCTTC
CDR3 protein: CASSRNSGEQFF
D gene: -
clone size: many
J gene: TRBJ2-1
V gene: TRBV7-3

CDR3 DNA: TGTGCCAGCTCCTCCGGGGGCGGGAGCTATGGCTACACCTTC
CDR3 protein: CASSSGGGSYGYTF
D gene: -
clone size: few
J gene: TRBJ1-2
V gene: TRBV18

CDR3 DNA: TGTGCCAGTAGTAGGGTATCTGGGGCCAACGTCCTGACTTTC
CDR3 protein: CASSRVSGANVLTF
D gene: -
clone size: few
J gene: TRBJ2-6
V gene: TRBV19

CDR3 DNA: TGCAGTGCTAGAGATGGGTCCCGGGAGTACTTC
CDR3 protein: CSARDGSREYF
D gene: -
clone size: -
J gene: TRBJ2-7
V gene: TRBV20-1

CDR3 DNA: TGTGCCAGCATCCCTGGGGACTACGAACAAGAGACCCAGTACTTC
CDR3 protein: CASIPGDYEQETQYF
D gene: TRBD2
clone size: -
J gene: TRBJ2-5
V gene: TRBV6-2/TRBV6-3

CDR3 DNA: TGTGCCAGCAGTTTGTCGGGGCAGGATACGCAGTATTTT
CDR3 protein: CASSLSGQDTQYF
D gene: -
clone size: few
J gene: TRBJ2-3
V gene: TRBV27

CDR3 DNA: TGTGCCAGCAGCTTAAGTAGTGCAAACACCGGGGAGCTGTTTTTT
CDR3 protein: CASSLSSANTGELFF
D gene: -
clone size: few
J gene: TRBJ2-2
V gene: TRBV7-3

CDR3 DNA: TGCAGTGCCACAAGTAGGGAAAAACTGTTTTTT
CDR3 protein: CSATSREKLFF
D gene: -
clone size: -
J gene: TRBJ1-4
V gene: TRBV20-1

CDR3 DNA: TGTGCCAGCAGCCCTACCTCCGGGACCCCCAGGAGCGATTTT
CDR3 protein: CASSPTSGTPRSDF
D gene: -
clone size: -
J gene: TRBJ2-3
V gene: TRBV11-2

CDR3 DNA: TGTGCCAGCAGTTACTCGGGGCATACGGGCGAAAAACTGTTTTTT
CDR3 protein: CASSYSGHTGEKLFF
D gene: -
clone size: few
J gene: TRBJ1-4
V gene: TRBV6-6

CDR3 DNA: TGTGCCAGCAGCTTAGGCCGTGGGGTCGTTAATTCACCCCTCCACTTT
CDR3 protein: CASSLGRGVVNSPLHF
D gene: -
clone size: few
J gene: TRBJ1-6
V gene: TRBV13

CDR3 DNA: TGTGCCAGCAGAGGACCGGGACAGGGGTGGGATACGCAGTATTTT
CDR3 protein: CASRGPGQGWDTQYF
D gene: TRBD1
clone size: few
J gene: TRBJ2-3
V gene: TRBV12-3/TRBV12-4